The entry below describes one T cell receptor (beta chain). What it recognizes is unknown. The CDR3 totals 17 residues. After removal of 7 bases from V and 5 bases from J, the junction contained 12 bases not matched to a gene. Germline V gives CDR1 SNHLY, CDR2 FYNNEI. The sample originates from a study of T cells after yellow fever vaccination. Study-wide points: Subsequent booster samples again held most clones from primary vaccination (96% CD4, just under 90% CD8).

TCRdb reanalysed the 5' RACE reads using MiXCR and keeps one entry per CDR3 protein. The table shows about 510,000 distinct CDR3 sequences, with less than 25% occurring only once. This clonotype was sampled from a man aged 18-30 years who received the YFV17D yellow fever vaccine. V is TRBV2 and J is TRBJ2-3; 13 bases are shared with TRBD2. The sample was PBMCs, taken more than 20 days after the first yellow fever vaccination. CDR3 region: CASNHPGLAGAGDTQYF. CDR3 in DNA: TGTGCCAGCAATCACCCTGGACTAGCGGGGGCTGGAGATACGCAGTATTTT. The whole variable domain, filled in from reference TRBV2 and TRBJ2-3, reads EPEVTQTPSHQVTQMGQEVILRCVPISNHLYFYWYRQILGQKVEFLVSFYNNEISEKSEIFDDQFSVERPDGSNFTLKIRSTKLEDSAMYFCASNHPGLAGAGDTQYFGPGTRLTVL.